This T cell receptor beta chain was identified in a study of T-cell reconstitution after alpha-beta-depleted transplantation in children. Unique molecular identifiers were used to barcode this TCRbeta library. TCRdb re-analysed the PCR reads in MiXCR, keeping a single row per CDR3 protein. Here the sample spans about a million distinct CDR3 sequences, roughly 29% being singletons. Whole-study results and caveats: Day-60 TCRbeta diversity that was high in some patients was derived from surviving recipient T cells and thymic progenitors.

A few counts support this clonotype. What it binds is not known. This CDR3 spans 11 amino acids. Trimming took off 6 bases at V and 12 bases at J, with 17 bases between the two ends. The germline gives CDR1 SQVTM, CDR2 ANQGSEA. The clonotype comes from a boy in the first two years of life who had a stem cell transplant for SCID, so the T cells may come from the graft donor. The chain carries TRBV29-1 and TRBJ2-5; D is uncertain. The sample in question was PBMCs, mostly from graft donor cells, obtained 360 days after TCRalphabeta/CD19-depleted stem cell transplant. This CDR3 reads CSVPDSLSEYF. In DNA form, the CDR3 reads TGCAGCGTCCCCGACTCGTTATCTGAGTACTTC.